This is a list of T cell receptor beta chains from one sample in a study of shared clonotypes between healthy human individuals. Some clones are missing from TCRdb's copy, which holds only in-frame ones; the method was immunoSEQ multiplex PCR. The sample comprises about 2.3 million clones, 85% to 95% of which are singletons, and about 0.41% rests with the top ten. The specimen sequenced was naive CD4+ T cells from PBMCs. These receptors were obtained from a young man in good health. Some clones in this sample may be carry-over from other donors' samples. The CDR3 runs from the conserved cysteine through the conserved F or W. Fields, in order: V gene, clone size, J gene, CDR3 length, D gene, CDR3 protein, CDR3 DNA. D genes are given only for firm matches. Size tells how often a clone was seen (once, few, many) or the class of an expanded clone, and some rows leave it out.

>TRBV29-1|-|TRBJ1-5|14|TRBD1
CSVRTGGGNQPQHF
TGCAGCGTACGGACAGGGGGTGGCAATCAGCCCCAGCATTTT
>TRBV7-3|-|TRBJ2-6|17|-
CASSSGPRTSGANVLTF
TGTGCCAGCAGCTCGGGCCCCCGGACCTCTGGGGCCAACGTCCTGACTTTC
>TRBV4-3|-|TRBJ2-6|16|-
CASSQDRTSGANVLTF
TGCGCCAGCAGCCAAGATAGGACCTCTGGGGCCAACGTCCTGACTTTC
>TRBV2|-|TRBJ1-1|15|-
CASNEGWFGNTEAFF
TGTGCCAGCAACGAAGGGTGGTTTGGGAACACTGAAGCTTTCTTT
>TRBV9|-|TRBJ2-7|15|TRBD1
CASSATRDRGDEQYF
TGTGCCAGCAGCGCTACCCGGGACAGGGGCGACGAGCAGTACTTC
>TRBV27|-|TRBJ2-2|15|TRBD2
CASSQLAGNTGELFF
TGTGCCAGCTCCCAACTAGCGGGGAACACCGGGGAGCTGTTTTTT
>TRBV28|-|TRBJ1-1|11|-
CASTPDTEAFF
TGTGCCAGCACCCCCGATACTGAAGCTTTCTTT
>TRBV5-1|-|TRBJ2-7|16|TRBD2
CASSRTSGRRLSEQYF
TGCGCCAGCAGCCGGACTAGCGGGAGGCGGCTCTCCGAGCAGTACTTC
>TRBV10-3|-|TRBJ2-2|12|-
CAISGIAGELFF
TGTGCCATCAGTGGGATAGCCGGGGAGCTGTTTTTT
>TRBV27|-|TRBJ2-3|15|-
CASSTGIRSRDTQYF
TGTGCCAGCAGCACAGGGATTAGGTCTCGAGATACGCAGTATTTT
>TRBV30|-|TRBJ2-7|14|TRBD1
CAWGRDRYSYEQYF
TGTGCCTGGGGAAGGGACAGGTACTCCTACGAGCAGTACTTC
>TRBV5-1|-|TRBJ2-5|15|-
CASSSAPASEWEQYF
TGCGCCAGCAGCTCGGCCCCGGCCTCCGAGTGGGAGCAGTACTTC
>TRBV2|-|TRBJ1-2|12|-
CASSDRLYGYTF
TGTGCCAGCAGTGACAGATTATATGGCTACACCTTC
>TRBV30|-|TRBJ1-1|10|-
CAWSVIEAFF
TGTGCCTGGAGTGTCATTGAAGCTTTCTTT
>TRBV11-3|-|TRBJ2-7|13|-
CASSSGVRREQYF
TGTGCCAGCAGCTCGGGCGTACGTAGAGAGCAGTACTTC
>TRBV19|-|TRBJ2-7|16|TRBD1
CASSIDGTGGYYEQYF
TGTGCCAGTAGTATAGACGGGACAGGGGGGTACTACGAGCAGTACTTC
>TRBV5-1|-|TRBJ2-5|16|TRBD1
CASSFVGQGGRETQYF
TGCGCCAGCAGCTTCGTTGGACAGGGAGGTAGGGAGACCCAGTACTTC
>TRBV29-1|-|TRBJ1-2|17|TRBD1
CSVEDHRQGARNYGYTF
TGCAGCGTTGAAGATCACCGACAGGGGGCGCGTAACTATGGCTACACCTTC
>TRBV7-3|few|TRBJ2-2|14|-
CASSLPTGTGELFF
TGTGCCAGCAGCCTTCCTACTGGCACCGGGGAGCTGTTTTTT
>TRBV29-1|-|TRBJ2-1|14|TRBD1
CSVRRDRKYNEQFF
TGCAGCGTACGACGGGACAGGAAATACAATGAGCAGTTCTTC
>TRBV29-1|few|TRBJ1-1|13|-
CSVEVQPNTEAFF
TGCAGCGTTGAAGTTCAGCCGAACACTGAAGCTTTCTTT
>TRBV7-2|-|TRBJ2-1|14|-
CASSLGKAFDEQFF
TGTGCCAGCAGCTTAGGAAAGGCATTCGATGAGCAGTTCTTC
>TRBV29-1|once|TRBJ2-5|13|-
CSVGIRIGETQYF
TGCAGCGTGGGAATTCGGATCGGAGAGACCCAGTACTTC
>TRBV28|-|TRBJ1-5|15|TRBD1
CASSNRGRGNQPQHF
TGTGCCAGCAGTAACAGGGGGCGAGGTAACCAGCCCCAGCATTTT
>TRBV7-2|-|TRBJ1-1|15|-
CASSLGGRPESEAFF
TGTGCCAGCAGCTTGGGCGGCAGGCCTGAATCTGAAGCTTTCTTT
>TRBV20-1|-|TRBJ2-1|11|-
CSARAGLEQFF
TGCAGTGCTAGAGCTGGACTTGAGCAGTTCTTC
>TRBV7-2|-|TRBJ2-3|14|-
CASSLEEGTDTQYF
TGTGCCAGCAGCTTAGAGGAGGGCACAGATACGCAGTATTTT
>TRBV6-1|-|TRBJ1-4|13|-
CASSERQGLKLFF
TGTGCCAGCAGTGAAAGGCAGGGACTCAAACTGTTTTTT
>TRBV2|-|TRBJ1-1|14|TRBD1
CASSAETGGTEAFF
TGTGCCAGCAGTGCTGAGACAGGGGGCACTGAAGCTTTCTTT
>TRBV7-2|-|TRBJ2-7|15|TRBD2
CASSRGPGGSYEQYF
TGTGCCAGCAGCCGAGGGCCGGGAGGTTCCTACGAGCAGTACTTC
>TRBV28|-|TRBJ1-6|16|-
CASSTGPRSYNSPLHF
TGTGCCAGCAGTACAGGGCCCCGCTCCTATAATTCACCCCTCCACTTT
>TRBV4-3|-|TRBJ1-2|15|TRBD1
CASSQGPTGRDGYTF
TGCGCCAGCAGCCAAGGCCCGACAGGGAGGGATGGCTACACCTTC
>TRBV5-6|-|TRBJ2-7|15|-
CASSLNGEGRREQYF
TGTGCCAGCAGCTTGAACGGTGAGGGGCGTCGTGAGCAGTACTTC
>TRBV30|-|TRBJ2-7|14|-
CAWSPSRTLPPEYF
TGTGCCTGGAGCCCCTCTCGGACATTGCCCCCGGAGTACTTC
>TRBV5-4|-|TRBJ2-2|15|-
CASSLMAPATGELFF
TGTGCCAGCAGCTTAATGGCCCCCGCCACCGGGGAGCTGTTTTTT
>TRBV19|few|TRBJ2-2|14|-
CASSITGRPGELFF
TGTGCCAGTAGTATCACGGGACGCCCCGGGGAGCTGTTTTTT
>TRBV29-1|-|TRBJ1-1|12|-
CSVEHSQPQAFF
TGCAGCGTTGAACACAGTCAGCCTCAAGCTTTCTTT
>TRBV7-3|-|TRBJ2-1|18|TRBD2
CASSLKEGGSVGYNEQFF
TGTGCCAGCAGCTTAAAAGAGGGCGGGAGCGTTGGGTACAATGAGCAGTTCTTC
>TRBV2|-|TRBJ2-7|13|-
CASSETDSYEQYF
TGTGCCAGCAGTGAAACGGATTCCTACGAGCAGTACTTC
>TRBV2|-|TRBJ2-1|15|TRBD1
CASRKGQGSYNEQFF
TGTGCCAGCAGGAAAGGACAGGGTTCCTACAATGAGCAGTTCTTC
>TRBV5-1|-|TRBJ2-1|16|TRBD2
CASGTSELSSYNEQFF
TGCGCCAGCGGGACTAGCGAATTAAGCTCCTACAATGAGCAGTTCTTC
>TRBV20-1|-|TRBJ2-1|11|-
CRPKGNREQFF
TGCAGGCCGAAAGGCAATCGGGAGCAGTTCTTC